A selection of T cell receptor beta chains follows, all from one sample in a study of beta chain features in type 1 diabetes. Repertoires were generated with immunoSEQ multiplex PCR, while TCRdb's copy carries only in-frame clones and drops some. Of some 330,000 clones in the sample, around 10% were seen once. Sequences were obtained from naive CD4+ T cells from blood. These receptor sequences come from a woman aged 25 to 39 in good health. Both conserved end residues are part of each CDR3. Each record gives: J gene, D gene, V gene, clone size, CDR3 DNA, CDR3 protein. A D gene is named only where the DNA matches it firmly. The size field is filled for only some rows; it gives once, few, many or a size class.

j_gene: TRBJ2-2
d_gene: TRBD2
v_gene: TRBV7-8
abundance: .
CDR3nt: TGTGCCAGCACGCGAGCGGGGCGGGATTCCGGGGAGCTGTTTTTT
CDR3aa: CASTRAGRDSGELFF

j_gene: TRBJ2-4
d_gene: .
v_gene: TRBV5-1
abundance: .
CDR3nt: TGCGCCAGCAGCTTGGACCCAGGCAAAAACATTCAGTACTTC
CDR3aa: CASSLDPGKNIQYF

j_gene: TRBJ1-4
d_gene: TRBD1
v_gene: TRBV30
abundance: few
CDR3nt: TGTGCCTGGAGAGGGGGCGAGAAACTGTTTTTT
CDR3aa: CAWRGGEKLFF

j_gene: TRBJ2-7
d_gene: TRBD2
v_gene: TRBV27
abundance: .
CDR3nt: TGTGCCAGCAGTGGGACTAGCGGGAGCCCCGAGCAGTACTTC
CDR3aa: CASSGTSGSPEQYF

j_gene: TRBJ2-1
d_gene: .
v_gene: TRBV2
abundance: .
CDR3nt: TGTGCCAGCAGCTCCGGGACACTTAACAATGAGCAGTTCTTC
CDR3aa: CASSSGTLNNEQFF

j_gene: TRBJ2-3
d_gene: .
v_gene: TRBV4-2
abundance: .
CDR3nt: TGTGCCAGCAGCCAAAACTCCGATCTCACAGATACGCAGTATTTT
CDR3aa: CASSQNSDLTDTQYF

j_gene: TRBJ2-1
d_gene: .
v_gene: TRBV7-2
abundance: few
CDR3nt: TGTGCCAGCAGCCAATCCGGACTACCTTACAATGAGCAGTTCTTC
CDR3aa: CASSQSGLPYNEQFF

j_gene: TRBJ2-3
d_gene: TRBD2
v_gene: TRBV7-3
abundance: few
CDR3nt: TGTGCCACCGTTAGCGGGAGTTGGGCAGATACGCAGTATTTT
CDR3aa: CATVSGSWADTQYF

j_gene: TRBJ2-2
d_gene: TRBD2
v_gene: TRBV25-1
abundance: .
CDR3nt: TGTGCCAGCAGGCCTGGCGGGGGCACCGGGGAGCTGTTTTTT
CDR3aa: CASRPGGGTGELFF

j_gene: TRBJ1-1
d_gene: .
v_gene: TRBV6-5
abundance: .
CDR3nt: TGTGCCAGCAGTTACTTGGGCCGCACTGAAGCTTTCTTT
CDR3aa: CASSYLGRTEAFF

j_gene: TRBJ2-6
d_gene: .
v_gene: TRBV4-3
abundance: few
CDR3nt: TGCGCCAGCAGCCAAGATTGGGCAGTTTCCCGTCCTGTAGGGGCCAACGTCCTGACTTTC
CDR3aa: CASSQDWAVSRPVGANVLTF

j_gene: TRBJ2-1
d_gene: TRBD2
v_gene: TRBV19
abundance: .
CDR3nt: TGTGCCACCTCGAGACTAGCGGCCAGCTCCTACAATGAGCAGTTCTTC
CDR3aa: CATSRLAASSYNEQFF

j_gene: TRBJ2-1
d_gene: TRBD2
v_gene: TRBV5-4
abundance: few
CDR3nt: TGTGCCAGCAGCTTGAGGATCCTAGCGGGAGATAACAATGAGCAGTTCTTC
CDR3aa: CASSLRILAGDNNEQFF

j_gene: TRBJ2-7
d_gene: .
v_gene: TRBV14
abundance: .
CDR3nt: TGTGCCAGCAGCCCCGTGGGGAGAACATCTTACGAGCAGTACTTC
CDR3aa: CASSPVGRTSYEQYF